This TCR beta chain emerged from a study of blood T cell repertoires in COVID-19. Study-level information: Samples of COVID-19 (acute and convalescent) were obtained from the United States, Italy and Spain. Sources were T cells, B-cell-depleted T cells, or PBMCs; the material itself was cDNA or gDNA.

V lost 6 bases to trimming and J lost 2 bases; unmatched junction nucleotides: 7. From germline, CDR1 is SNHLY and CDR2 FYNNEI. This CDR3 is built from 15 residues. In the original analysis: By means of reference gene primer amplification, nucleated cell counts were estimated. Generated by immunoSEQ multiplex PCR, the TCRdb table keeps only in-frame clones and is missing some. V, J and clone size reflect that table, while D and trimming were determined from the DNA. The repertoire holds 35,000 or so clones, with around nine tenths as singletons. The V gene is TRBV2, the J gene TRBJ2-7; 10 bases fit TRBD2. The source material was peripheral blood. The sequence derives from a man aged 65 to 79 with acute or convalescent COVID-19. This chain's CDR3 is CASRADGLAAYEQYF. The CDR3 bases are TGTGCCAGCAGGGCGGACGGACTAGCGGCCTACGAGCAGTACTTC.